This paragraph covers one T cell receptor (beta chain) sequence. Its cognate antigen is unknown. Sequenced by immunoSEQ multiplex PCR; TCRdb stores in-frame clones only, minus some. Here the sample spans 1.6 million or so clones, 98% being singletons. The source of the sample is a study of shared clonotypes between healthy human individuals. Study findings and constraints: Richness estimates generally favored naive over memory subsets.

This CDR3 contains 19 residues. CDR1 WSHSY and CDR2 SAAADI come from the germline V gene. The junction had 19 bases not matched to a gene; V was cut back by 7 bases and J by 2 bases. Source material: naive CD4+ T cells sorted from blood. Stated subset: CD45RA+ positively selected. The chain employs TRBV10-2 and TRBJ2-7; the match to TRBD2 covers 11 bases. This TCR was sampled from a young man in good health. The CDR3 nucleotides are TGCGCCAGCATCCCCGGTTTAGCGGGAGGGCCCATACCAACCTACGAGCAGTACTTC. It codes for CASIPGLAGGPIPTYEQYF.